The entry below describes one T cell receptor (beta chain). Its antigen is still unknown. Base-call qualities are not available, and no considerably larger clone is one nucleotide away. This sample is drawn from a study of vaccination and CD4 T cells after COVID-19 (dated by TCRdb to the early 2020s). Regarding the study in general: Convalescent patients had a positive SARS-CoV-2 result on nasal swab PCR, and of these patients, nine had mild disease and one had severe disease. In the convalescent cohort there were six males and four females, among whom were two Hispanic individuals, seven Caucasians, two Asians and one multiracial person. Each participant got two doses of either the Pfizer-BioNTech BNT162b2 vaccine (n=8) or the Moderna mRNA-1273 vaccine (n=2). Post-COVID blood samples were collected from convalescent patients a median of roughly 100 days after diagnosis, with a range of about 35 to 161 days. Post-vaccine blood samples were obtained a median of about 72 days after the second vaccine dose, with a range of 14 to 241 days. Culture stimuli were overlapping spike peptide pools from SARS-CoV-2 and from the common cold coronaviruses HCoV-NL63, HCoV-OC43 and HCoV-229E. As controls, cultures received a CEFX viral epitope pool (the positive control), an HIV-1 Nef peptide pool (the negative control), or no peptide at all. In roughly nine COVID-19 convalescent patients and a handful of infection-naive healthy vaccine recipients, the spike-specific CD4+ TCR repertoire before mRNA vaccination was compared with the repertoire after mRNA vaccination. Summary of the overall study and its limitations: The number of convalescent patients in the study was relatively small, and the study did not examine early timepoints following natural infection. Among the post-vaccine SARS-CoV-2-reactive clones in convalescent patients, a median around 90% showed up only after vaccination, which suggests vaccine-specific priming. An increase in the median number of SARS-CoV-2-reactive clonotypes from roughly 20 after infection to 38 after vaccination was observed, but the change was not found to be significant. Nearly all vaccine-specific clones in convalescent patients (304 of 307) were mono-reactive for SARS-CoV-2 spike rather than cross-reactive with common cold coronaviruses.

Interpreted using the paper, the treatment or condition label stands for: roughly nine-day PBMC culture with coronavirus spike peptide pools or control peptides (ViraFEST assay). The ViraFEST assay, used in the study, expanded antigen-specific T cells with peptide pools and then identified the expanded clonotypes through TCR sequencing. Positive SARS-CoV-2 PCR tests in the convalescent patients dated from March to December 2020, before Alpha, Beta and Delta variants emerged in the United States. Each well held millions of PBMCs cultured in IMDM containing approximately 5% human AB serum and 9 to 10 IU/ml IL-2, with 10 ug/ml peptide pools added. On days 3 and 7, half of the culture medium was replaced with fresh IL-2-containing medium. After more than 8 days of culture, CD4+ T cells were isolated by negative selection using the EasySep CD4+ T cell isolation kit. Ficoll-Paque Plus gradient centrifugation was used to isolate PBMCs from whole blood, and the isolated PBMCs were then either used fresh or cryopreserved at -140C. In general, triplicate wells were set up for every culture condition.

The CDR3, cysteine through phenylalanine, is 16 amino acids long. Only CDR3 DNA is held: 48 bases, read in frame from base 1. CDR1 MNHEY and CDR2 SMNVEV are derived from the germline V gene (reference sequence). The germline V and J ends show losses of 6 bases and 0 bases respectively, and no gene match explains 8 bases of the junction. The library was produced with PCR. At the Johns Hopkins FTIC core, DNA from the cultured CD4+ T cells underwent TCR sequencing with the Oncomine TCR Beta short-read assay. The QIAamp micro DNA kit was used to extract genomic DNA from the cultured CD4+ T cells. The Oncomine TCR Beta libraries from cultured CD4+ T cells were pooled using unique dual indexes and then sequenced on an Illumina iSeq 100. In the original analysis: Non-productive sequences were removed, and CDR3s not starting with C, not ending with F or W, or shorter than 7 amino acids were discarded. The MANAFEST web application identified antigen-specific clonotypes by comparing peptide-stimulated wells against reference wells and other culture wells. To be called positive, a clone needed an FDR below 0.05, an odds ratio above 5, and a productive frequency above 0.1% in at least two of three replicate wells. A clonotype was classed as cross-reactive if the clonotype showed significant expansion both in SARS-CoV-2 spike wells and in at least one common cold coronavirus spike condition. Similarity between CDR3 sequences was evaluated in R version 3.6.1 using Levenshtein distances (stringdist) and unrooted phylogenetic trees (ape). TCRdb trimmed the raw reads at Q25, called clones with MiXCR and kept productive beta chains. Rows are combined by CDR3 protein, so each entry shows the most common genes and DNA. V and J calls and clone size were set by TCRdb, not the authors. The sample table lists around 13,000 distinct CDR3 sequences, 65% to 85% of them with a count of one. More than 20% of the sample comes from the top ten.

The source is a human donor who had recovered from COVID-19. Sequenced sample: CD4+ T cells from blood, cultured in vitro. This sequence uses TRBV27 and TRBJ2-3; 8 nucleotides in the junction match TRBD2. The sequence in DNA is TGTGCCAGCAGGAAAAAAGCGGGAGCCAGCACAGATACGCAGTATTTT. It codes for CASRKKAGASTDTQYF.